This entry is about one TCR beta chain. The data are from a study of control samples from healthy donors and cancer patients. Repertoires were generated with immunoSEQ multiplex PCR, while TCRdb's copy carries only in-frame clones and drops some. The table includes 15,000 to 20,000 clones, roughly 89% detected once. The receptor was derived from a man aged 60-69 years with head and neck cancer. Sequencing used PBMCs.

CDR3: CATSRDVGQGYEKLFF. Here the CDR3 DNA reads TGTGCCACCAGCAGAGATGTGGGACAGGGTTATGAAAAACTGTTTTTT. The gene calls are TRBV15 and TRBJ1-4; 9 bases match TRBD1. The CDR3 has 16 amino acids. Germline values: CDR1 LNHNV, CDR2 YYDKDF (reference sequence). Unmatched junction bases numbered 5, after V lost 0 bases and J lost 6 bases.